A selection of T cell receptor beta chains follows, all from one sample in a study of Ad26.COV2.S vaccination and SARS-CoV-2 variants. The repertoire was sequenced with immunoSEQ multiplex PCR; TCRdb's copy has only in-frame clones and lacks some. The profile shows over 200,000 clones, approximately 87% of them singletons. The sequenced sample was peripheral blood, obtained in a trial of Ad26.COV2.S vaccine versus placebo. The source of these receptors is a person aged 18 to 59 who received the Ad26.COV2.S COVID-19 vaccine or a placebo. CDR3s include the opening cysteine and the closing phenylalanine or tryptophan. Each record gives: clone size, V gene, J gene, D gene, CDR3 DNA, CDR3 protein. A D gene is named only where the DNA matches it firmly. The size entry is marked missing in some rows and otherwise reads once, few, many or a size class.

clone size: .; V gene: TRBV7-2; J gene: TRBJ2-1; D gene: .; CDR3 DNA: TGTGCCAGCAGATTCAGCTATGAGCAGTTCTTC; CDR3 protein: CASRFSYEQFF
clone size: .; V gene: TRBV9; J gene: TRBJ1-2; D gene: TRBD1; CDR3 DNA: TGTGCCAGCAGCCCCCGGGGCAGGGGGCAGGATGGCTACACCTTC; CDR3 protein: CASSPRGRGQDGYTF
clone size: .; V gene: TRBV10-3; J gene: TRBJ2-7; D gene: .; CDR3 DNA: TGTGCCATCAGTTTAGCCGGGACAAAGGCGGTCGAGCAGTACTTC; CDR3 protein: CAISLAGTKAVEQYF
clone size: few; V gene: TRBV14; J gene: TRBJ2-7; D gene: TRBD1; CDR3 DNA: TGTGCCAGCAGCCGAGGTACCGGGACAGGGGCCTACGAGCAGTACTTC; CDR3 protein: CASSRGTGTGAYEQYF
clone size: .; V gene: TRBV11-2; J gene: TRBJ2-1; D gene: TRBD2; CDR3 DNA: TGTGCCAGCAGCTTTTTCTCTACTAGCGGGAGACATAACAATGAGCAGTTCTTC; CDR3 protein: CASSFFSTSGRHNNEQFF
clone size: .; V gene: TRBV18; J gene: TRBJ2-2; D gene: .; CDR3 DNA: TGTGCCAGCTCACCATCGTACGCAGACACCGGGGAGCTGTTTTTT; CDR3 protein: CASSPSYADTGELFF
clone size: .; V gene: TRBV7-2; J gene: TRBJ2-5; D gene: .; CDR3 DNA: TGTGCCAGCAGCTTAGCAACAGTCTGGGAGACCCAGTACTTC; CDR3 protein: CASSLATVWETQYF
clone size: .; V gene: TRBV5-1; J gene: TRBJ2-7; D gene: .; CDR3 DNA: TGCGCCAGCAGCCCGACAGGCCGGAACGAGCAGTACTTC; CDR3 protein: CASSPTGRNEQYF
clone size: .; V gene: TRBV25-1; J gene: TRBJ1-6; D gene: .; CDR3 DNA: TGTGCCAGCAGTTCGGGGTCACCCCTCCACTTT; CDR3 protein: CASSSGSPLHF
clone size: once; V gene: TRBV7-2; J gene: TRBJ1-5; D gene: .; CDR3 DNA: TGTGCCAGCAGCTTAGGGTTGGGTCAGCCCCAGCATTTT; CDR3 protein: CASSLGLGQPQHF
clone size: .; V gene: TRBV24-1; J gene: TRBJ2-3; D gene: .; CDR3 DNA: TGTGCCACCAGTGATGCCGGGAGAGGGAATACGCAGTATTTT; CDR3 protein: CATSDAGRGNTQYF
clone size: .; V gene: TRBV6-5; J gene: TRBJ2-1; D gene: TRBD2; CDR3 DNA: TGTGCCAGCGGGGGGGTCGCGCACAATGAGCAGTTCTTC; CDR3 protein: CASGGVAHNEQFF
clone size: .; V gene: TRBV19; J gene: TRBJ2-2; D gene: TRBD2; CDR3 DNA: TGTGCCAGTAGTATAGTAGCTAGCGGGGGCACCGGGGAGCTGTTTTTT; CDR3 protein: CASSIVASGGTGELFF
clone size: .; V gene: TRBV28; J gene: TRBJ1-1; D gene: TRBD1; CDR3 DNA: TGTGCCAGCAGTCAAACAGGGGTCCTGAACACTGAAGCTTTCTTT; CDR3 protein: CASSQTGVLNTEAFF
clone size: once; V gene: TRBV13; J gene: TRBJ1-1; D gene: TRBD1; CDR3 DNA: TGTGCCAGCAGCTCCCGGGACAGGGCGAGGACTGAAGCTTTCTTT; CDR3 protein: CASSSRDRARTEAFF
clone size: once; V gene: TRBV23-1; J gene: TRBJ1-2; D gene: .; CDR3 DNA: TGCGCCAGCAGTCAATCATCGACTAACTATGGCTACACCTTC; CDR3 protein: CASSQSSTNYGYTF
clone size: .; V gene: TRBV30; J gene: TRBJ1-4; D gene: .; CDR3 DNA: TGTGCCTGGAGTTTGGGGGCAGGTGAAGAAAAACTGTTTTTT; CDR3 protein: CAWSLGAGEEKLFF
clone size: .; V gene: TRBV7-3; J gene: TRBJ2-2; D gene: .; CDR3 DNA: TGTGCCAGCAGCTTAACGGGGCCTGGGGAGCTGTTTTTT; CDR3 protein: CASSLTGPGELFF
clone size: .; V gene: TRBV19; J gene: TRBJ2-7; D gene: .; CDR3 DNA: TGTGCCAGTAGTATAGGTTCAGGGCTCACCTACGAGCAGTACTTC; CDR3 protein: CASSIGSGLTYEQYF
clone size: .; V gene: TRBV7-9; J gene: TRBJ2-1; D gene: .; CDR3 DNA: TGTGCCAGCAGCCCCCCCCCTAGGCGGGGGCCCACCTTCAATGAGCAGTTCTTC; CDR3 protein: CASSPPPRRGPTFNEQFF
clone size: .; V gene: TRBV28; J gene: TRBJ2-5; D gene: .; CDR3 DNA: TGTGCCAGCAGTTTGAGGGGACTCGAAGAGACCCAGTACTTC; CDR3 protein: CASSLRGLEETQYF
clone size: once; V gene: TRBV9; J gene: TRBJ1-1; D gene: .; CDR3 DNA: TGTGCCAGCAGCGTAGGGTCAGTGGGTAACACTGAAGCTTTCTTT; CDR3 protein: CASSVGSVGNTEAFF